Here is one TCR beta chain with its context. No antigen is known for it. The data were obtained in a study of cytomegalovirus exposure and HLA in healthy donors. Study summary: The same platform was used for the 90 to 150 validation repertoires as for the roughly 700 first-cohort repertoires, as reported in a later analysis. Study conclusions and caveats: A list of 150 or so TCR beta chains associated with cytomegalovirus was given. Reports indicated that the classifier achieved high specificity and sensitivity in diagnosing cytomegalovirus status.

Losses at the gene ends were 0 bases for V and 6 bases for J; bases not matched to a gene: 6. The CDR3 consists of 16 residues. Germline assignment: CDR1 MNHEY and CDR2 SVGAGI. The assay was immunoSEQ multiplex PCR, and TCRdb's table has in-frame clones only and misses some. This sample yields 150,000 to 200,000 clones, of which 84% are seen a single time; approximately 10% belongs to the top ten. The sequence was obtained from a man aged 25-40 years in good health and CMV-seropositive. The sample was PBMCs. V usage is TRBV6-5 and J usage is TRBJ2-5; 11 bases map to TRBD1. CDR3 residues: CASSYSRTGGLQTQYF. Here the CDR3 DNA reads TGTGCCAGCAGTTACTCTCGGACAGGGGGCTTACAGACCCAGTACTTC.